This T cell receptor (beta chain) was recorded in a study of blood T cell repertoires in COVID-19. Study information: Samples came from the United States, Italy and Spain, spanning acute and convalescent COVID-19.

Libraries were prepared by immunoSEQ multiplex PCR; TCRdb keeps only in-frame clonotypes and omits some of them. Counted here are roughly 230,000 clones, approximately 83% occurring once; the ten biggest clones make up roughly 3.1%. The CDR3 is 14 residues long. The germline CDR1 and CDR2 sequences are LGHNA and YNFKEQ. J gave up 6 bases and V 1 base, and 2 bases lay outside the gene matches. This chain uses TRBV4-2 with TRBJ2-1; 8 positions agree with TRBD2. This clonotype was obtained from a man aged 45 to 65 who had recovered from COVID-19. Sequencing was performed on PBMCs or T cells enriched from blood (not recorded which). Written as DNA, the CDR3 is TGTGCCAGCAGCCAAGGGGGGACTAGCAATGAGCAGTTCTTC. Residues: CASSQGGTSNEQFF.